The 19 T cell receptor beta chains listed next were all sequenced from one sample in a study of Graves' ophthalmopathy and Graves' hyperthyroidism. RNA transcripts were the template, and TCR beta CDR3 regions were amplified from them. The first round was an RT-PCR with HTBI primers, and the second round was a multiplex PCR. TCRdb reprocessed the multiplex PCR reads via MiXCR and lists one record per CDR3 protein. The sample includes under 400,000 distinct CDR3 sequences, 17% of them seen just once. What was sequenced was peripheral blood. The receptors shown here come from an adult man with Graves' ophthalmopathy.

The chain joins TRBV13 to TRBJ1-2, with D uncertain. Trimming pared 0 bases from V and 5 bases from J, leaving 13 bases between. The CDR3 runs 15 residues. CDR1 is PRHDT and CDR2 is FYEKMQ in the germline V gene (reference sequence). CDR3 nucleotides: TGTGCCAGCAGCTTAGGGCCCGAGGCACGTTATGGCTACACCTTC. This codes for CASSLGPEARYGYTF.

The table lists this clonotype with many counts. The J gene is TRBJ2-2, the V gene TRBV11-2; possible D gene TRBD1, 6 bases. The CDR3 extends over 14 amino acids. The germline V gene has CDR1 SGHAT and CDR2 FQNNGV. V shed 8 bases and J shed 4 bases, with 14 bases lying between them. The CDR3 region has the DNA TGTGCCAGCCGCAAGACAGGATCCACCGGGGAGCTGTTTTTT. This translates into CASRKTGSTGELFF.

This clonotype has a count of ten or more. This rearrangement joins TRBV7-2 to TRBJ2-2; no definite D call. V shed 5 bases and J shed 3 bases, with 10 bases lying between them. The CDR3 has 14 residues. Germline values: CDR1 SGHTA, CDR2 FQGNSA. The DNA of the CDR3 is TGTGCCAGCAGCCCCGGACCTGACACCGGGGAGCTGTTTTTT. Amino acid sequence: CASSPGPDTGELFF. The whole variable domain, remainder taken from reference TRBV7-2 and TRBJ2-2, is GAGVSQSPSNKVTEKGKDVELRCDPISGHTALYWYRQSLGQGLEFLIYFQGNSAPDKSGLPSDRFSAERTGGSVSTLTIQRTQQEDSAVYLCASSPGPDTGELFFGEGSRLTVL.

The V and J genes are TRBV7-2 and TRBJ2-2; no definite D call. Germline V lookup: CDR1 SGHTA, CDR2 FQGNSA. The CDR3 length is 15 residues. The germline V and J ends were trimmed by 1 base and 4 bases, with 10 bases remaining between them. CDR3 sequence reads: CASSLGGTGTGELFF. CDR3 sequence (DNA): TGTGCCAGCAGCTTAGGTGGTACTGGCACCGGGGAGCTGTTTTTT.

This clonotype was detected many times. V gene TRBV18 combines with J gene TRBJ2-7; D not resolved. V gave up 3 bases and J gave up 6 bases, with 18 bases separating them. The CDR3 is made up of 15 amino acids. From germline, CDR1 is KGHSH and CDR2 LQKENI. This chain's CDR3 is CASSPWVQGPREQYF. The DNA of the CDR3 is TGTGCCAGCTCACCCTGGGTGCAAGGGCCGCGCGAGCAGTACTTC.

The sample holds many counts of this clonotype. The chain is built from TRBV28 and TRBJ1-1; D is undetermined. The CDR3 totals 16 residues. Trimming removed 5 bases at V and 3 bases at J, with 19 bases between. CDR1 and CDR2 (germline): MDHEN, SYDVKM. CDR3 DNA sequence: TGTGCCAGCAGTCCGGCGGGAATCGGAGGGCACACTGAAGCTTTCTTT. This encodes CASSPAGIGGHTEAFF.

This clonotype was detected ten times or more. The chain is built from TRBV7-2 and TRBJ2-7, with no clear D. CDR3 length: 16 amino acids. Trimming removed 1 base from V and 3 bases from J, with 16 bases in between. CDR1 is SGHTA and CDR2 is FQGNSA in the germline V gene. DNA for the CDR3: TGTGCCAGCAGCTTAGGGTACCGCGGAACCTACTACGAGCAGTACTTC. Translation gives CASSLGYRGTYYEQYF.

This clonotype has a count of ten or more. The genes are TRBV6-2 or TRBV6-3 and TRBJ2-7, with 8 bases lining up with TRBD1. V trimming: 6 bases; J trimming: 3 bases; junction bases outside the gene matches: 7. Per germline, CDR1 MNHEY and CDR2 SVGEGT. The CDR3 is made up of 14 amino acids. The CDR3 sequence is CASSFRTGSYEQYF. CDR3 in DNA: TGTGCCAGCAGCTTCCGGACAGGGAGCTACGAGCAGTACTTC.

Note on this clonotype: The junction departs from the called germline gene at one end, perhaps through a read error. The J gene is TRBJ2-7, the V gene TRBV19, with D unresolved. The germline gives CDR1 LNHDA, CDR2 SQIVND (reference sequence). The CDR3 runs to 14 residues. CDR3 DNA sequence: TGTGCCAGTAGTGGCAGTACCGTCTCCTACGAGCAGTGCTTC. Translated, it gives CASSGSTVSYEQCF.

The chain recombines TRBV6-1 with TRBJ2-7, with D possibly being TRBD1 or TRBD2 (6 bases each). The CDR3 length is 16 residues. V was pared by 7 bases and J by 5 bases, with 24 bases between. Germline values: CDR1 MNHNS, CDR2 SASEGT. The CDR3 loop reads CASTSSWGDKGDEQYF. The DNA of the CDR3 is TGTGCCAGCACCTCATCGTGGGGGGACAAGGGTGACGAGCAGTACTTC.

This clonotype was detected once. With a much larger clone just one base away, this may be a read error. This chain links TRBV4-2 with TRBJ1-1, with D possibly being TRBD1 (6 bases). Germline-derived CDR1 and CDR2 are LGHNA and YNFKEQ. V gave up 6 bases and J gave up 1 base, with 15 bases separating them. The CDR3 extends over 15 amino acids. CDR3 DNA: TGTGCCAGCAGAATTCAGGGGCAAGAGAACACTGAAGCTTTCTTT. This gives the protein CASRIQGQENTEAFF.

This clonotype was counted a few times. CDR3 nucleotides: TGTGCCAGCAGTGAAAGGTGGGCTAGCGGGAGGCCGAGCTCCTACGAGCAGTACTTC. Translated: CASSERWASGRPSSYEQYF. This chain joins TRBV6-1 and TRBJ2-7; 11 nucleotides align to TRBD2. Germline V CDR1 and CDR2: MNHNS, SASEGT. This CDR3 is 19 amino acids long. Trimming took 2 bases from V and 0 from J; bases not matched to a gene: 12.

This clonotype occurred many times. This rearrangement joins TRBV20-1 to TRBJ2-5; TRBD1 might be the D (5 bases). V was clipped by 0 bases and J by 3 bases, with 8 bases between them. This CDR3 is built from 13 residues. Germline CDR1 reads DFQATT; CDR2 reads SNEGSKA (reference sequence). CDR3 protein: CSARDRVEETQYF. CDR3 sequence (DNA): TGCAGTGCTAGAGACAGGGTAGAAGAGACCCAGTACTTC.

This clonotype has at least ten counts. The V call is TRBV20-1, the J call TRBJ2-5, with 7 positions matching TRBD2. V was clipped by 5 bases and J by 3 bases; unmatched bases: 0. The CDR3 spans 11 residues. In germline, CDR1 is DFQATT, CDR2 SNEGSKA (reference sequence). CDR3: CSAAGEETQYF. The CDR3 DNA reads as TGCAGTGCTGCGGGGGAAGAGACCCAGTACTTC.

The sample holds many counts of this clonotype. This rearrangement joins TRBV2 to TRBJ2-7; D is unclear. CDR3 size: 11 residues. Trimming took 6 bases from V and 3 from J, leaving 6 bases between them. Germline V lookup: CDR1 SNHLY, CDR2 FYNNEI. The CDR3 region is CASRMLYEQYF. CDR3 in DNA: TGTGCCAGCAGGATGCTCTACGAGCAGTACTTC.

This clonotype was counted many times. The V and J genes are TRBV12-5 and TRBJ2-5, with 13 nucleotides matching TRBD2. V was clipped by 6 bases and J by 2 bases; unmatched bases: 3. The CDR3 contains 15 residues. From germline, CDR1 is LGHNT and CDR2 FRNRAP. CDR3 residues: CASGSTSGGQETQYF. The CDR3 coding sequence is TGTGCTAGTGGCTCGACTAGCGGGGGGCAAGAGACCCAGTACTTC.

The J gene is TRBJ2-7, the V gene TRBV12-3 or TRBV12-4; TRBD1 matches at 7 bases. The junction had 9 bases not matched to a gene; V was cut back by 3 bases and J by 7 bases. The CDR3 runs 14 residues. CDR3 protein: CASSFLDRSGEQYF. CDR3 sequence (DNA): TGTGCCAGCAGTTTCCTGGACAGGTCTGGGGAGCAGTACTTC.

This clonotype was picked up many times. The chain is built from TRBV30 and TRBJ2-6, with a tentative D call TRBD2 (5 bases). Trimming shortened V by 2 bases and J by 0 bases, and 11 bases separated the two germline ends. This CDR3 spans 16 amino acids. Germline assignment: CDR1 GTSNPN and CDR2 SVGIG (reference sequence). Here the CDR3 DNA reads TGTGCCTGGAGTCGGGGTCGGGGCTCTGGGGCCAACGTCCTGACTTTC. Encoded protein: CAWSRGRGSGANVLTF.

The DNA for the CDR3 is TGTGCCACCAGTGAAAGAGGGGTTAGCAATCAGCCCCAGCATTTT. It translates to CATSERGVSNQPQHF. The J gene is TRBJ1-5, the V gene TRBV24-1, with TRBD1 as a possible D gene (5 bases). V was shortened by 4 bases and J by 0 bases, with 9 bases between the two germline ends. Germline V gene lookup returns CDR1 KGHDR and CDR2 SFDVKD. The CDR3 totals 15 residues.